This is a list of T cell receptor beta chains from one sample in a study of blood T cell repertoires in COVID-19. Clones were sequenced by immunoSEQ multiplex PCR, and TCRdb holds only the in-frame ones, with some missing. This sample has some 300,000 clones, with roughly 91% found just once. Sequencing used PBMCs or T cells enriched from blood (not recorded which). These receptors were collected from a woman in her twenties or thirties who had recovered from COVID-19. Each CDR3 is given with its conserved first and last residue. The order of the fields is D gene, V gene, clone size, J gene, CDR3 DNA, CDR3 protein. A D gene is named only where the DNA matches it firmly. Not every row has a clone size; where given, it reads once, few, many or a size class.

TRBD1	TRBV30	-	TRBJ2-5	TGTGCCTGGAGTCTGACAGGGCAAGAGACCCAGTACTTC	CAWSLTGQETQYF
TRBD1	TRBV5-6	-	TRBJ1-6	TGTGCCAGCAGCCCCGGCAGGGGGCTTATTTCACCCCTCCACTTT	CASSPGRGLISPLHF
-	TRBV18	-	TRBJ1-2	TGTGCCAGCTCACCCGGGGGGGGGCACAATCTCAACTATGGCTACACCTTC	CASSPGGGHNLNYGYTF
-	TRBV11-2	-	TRBJ2-7	TGTGCCAGCAGCTTAATAAGTAGCCGGGGTCCCTACGAGCAGTACTTC	CASSLISSRGPYEQYF
-	TRBV6-5	-	TRBJ1-1	TGTGCCAGCAGTTACGGGGGGAAGAGTGCGGCTTTCTTT	CASSYGGKSAAFF
-	TRBV6-1	-	TRBJ1-6	TGTGCCAGCAGTGACAGGGAGGTCCGAGATTCACCCCTCCACTTT	CASSDREVRDSPLHF
-	TRBV7-9	-	TRBJ2-4	TGTGCCAGCAGCTCCAGGGTAGGGATAGCCAAAAACATTCAGTACTTC	CASSSRVGIAKNIQYF
-	TRBV7-9	-	TRBJ2-3	TGTGCCAGCAGCAGGGGCGTTACGTCGGGAGAGGGGACAGATACGCAGTATTTT	CASSRGVTSGEGTDTQYF
TRBD1	TRBV4-1	-	TRBJ2-1	TGCGCCAGCAGCCAATCCCCGGATACAGGGGGTTACAATGAGCAGTTCTTC	CASSQSPDTGGYNEQFF
-	TRBV7-9	-	TRBJ1-1	TGTGCCAGCAGCTTGTCCATGAACACTGAAGCTTTCTTT	CASSLSMNTEAFF
-	TRBV28	-	TRBJ1-1	TGTGCCAGCACCCGCGGGGGGAGGGAGGCTGAAGCTTTCTTT	CASTRGGREAEAFF
-	TRBV5-1	-	TRBJ1-3	TGCGCCAGCAGTCCCCAGGGAGGGGACACCATATATTTT	CASSPQGGDTIYF
-	TRBV6-6	-	TRBJ1-2	TGTGCCAGCAACATATTTAACTATGGCTACACCTTC	CASNIFNYGYTF
-	TRBV11-2	once	TRBJ2-1	TGTGCCAGCAGCTTAGATTCGCTAGGCAATAGCGGAGATTACAATGAGCAGTTCTTC	CASSLDSLGNSGDYNEQFF
-	TRBV9	-	TRBJ2-1	TGTGCCAGCAGCGTAGCTCTCCTTGCGGGAAGGAACAATGAGCAGTTCTTC	CASSVALLAGRNNEQFF
-	TRBV10-3	-	TRBJ2-7	TGTGCCATCAGGAAAGAACAGCACCTGAACGGTGAGCAGTACTTC	CAIRKEQHLNGEQYF
-	TRBV18	-	TRBJ2-2	TGTGCCAGCTCACCACCTGGGACTTCGAACACCGGGGAGCTGTTTTTT	CASSPPGTSNTGELFF
TRBD1	TRBV11-2	-	TRBJ2-5	TGTGCCAGCAGCATTGGGACAGGAAGATTCCAAGAGACCCAGTACTTC	CASSIGTGRFQETQYF
TRBD2	TRBV4-1	-	TRBJ2-1	TGCGCCAGCAGCCAAGAGGGGACTAGCGGGAGTAAGAGGTCTTACAATGAGCAGTTCTTC	CASSQEGTSGSKRSYNEQFF
TRBD2	TRBV4-1	once	TRBJ2-1	TGCGCCAGCAGCCAAGGAGATCTAGCGGGAGTATCCTACAATGAGCAGTTCTTC	CASSQGDLAGVSYNEQFF
-	TRBV27	-	TRBJ1-2	TGTGCCAGCAGTTTAAAATCTGGCGACTTCTATGGCTACACCTTC	CASSLKSGDFYGYTF
TRBD1	TRBV25-1	-	TRBJ1-2	TGTGCCAGCACCCCTCAGGGGGCCGGGGGCTATGGCTACACCTTC	CASTPQGAGGYGYTF
TRBD1	TRBV10-3	-	TRBJ1-3	TGTGCCACTCGCCGGGACAGGGCCGGGAACACCATATATTTT	CATRRDRAGNTIYF
-	TRBV6-5	-	TRBJ1-1	TGTGCCAGCACCAGGGGACGGTTGAACACTGAAGCTTTCTTT	CASTRGRLNTEAFF
-	TRBV11-3	-	TRBJ2-1	TGTGCCAGCAGCTTTTGGCTCATTGAGCAGTTCTTC	CASSFWLIEQFF
-	TRBV11-2	many	TRBJ2-7	TGTGCCAGCAGCTTACAGACAGCCTACGAGCAGTACTTC	CASSLQTAYEQYF
-	TRBV29-1	-	TRBJ1-5	TGCAGCCCCGGGCGGGGTAATCAGCCCCAGCATTTT	CSPGRGNQPQHF
TRBD2	TRBV28	-	TRBJ2-1	TGTGCCAGCAGTTTACCCTCGTTAGCGGGAGTCACACCCAATGAGCAGTTCTTC	CASSLPSLAGVTPNEQFF
-	TRBV6-5	-	TRBJ1-2	TGTGCCAGCAGTTATTCTTACTTCGTTGATGGCTACACCTTC	CASSYSYFVDGYTF
-	TRBV6-5	-	TRBJ2-1	TGTGCCAGCAGTTGGGCGGGCCAAGAGCAGTTCTTC	CASSWAGQEQFF
TRBD1	TRBV4-1	few	TRBJ2-2	TGCGCCAGCAGGACCGGGACAGGGGGCGTCAGCGGGGAGCTGTTTTTT	CASRTGTGGVSGELFF
TRBD2	TRBV30	few	TRBJ2-6	TGTGCCTGGACTCCGGGAGGGTTTGGGGCCAACGTCCTGACTTTC	CAWTPGGFGANVLTF
TRBD2	TRBV19	-	TRBJ2-5	TGTGCCAGTAGTTACGGGGGGGAGACCCAGTACTTC	CASSYGGETQYF
-	TRBV25-1	-	TRBJ1-4	TGTGCCAGCAGTGAACAGGACAATCTAGAAAAACTGTTTTTT	CASSEQDNLEKLFF
TRBD1	TRBV4-3	-	TRBJ2-3	TGCGCCAGCAGCCCCGGGACAGAGCACACAGATACGCAGTATTTT	CASSPGTEHTDTQYF
TRBD1	TRBV4-1	-	TRBJ2-7	TGCGCCAGCAGCCGGTCAACTGTGGGACAGGCCTACGAGCAGTACTTC	CASSRSTVGQAYEQYF
-	TRBV19	-	TRBJ1-5	TGTGCCAGTAGTATCTGGATGGGGAGGGGACGGCAGCCCCAGCATTTT	CASSIWMGRGRQPQHF
-	TRBV7-2	-	TRBJ1-5	TGTGCCAGCAGCCCACAGGACAGAAATCAGCCCCAGCATTTT	CASSPQDRNQPQHF
TRBD1	TRBV28	-	TRBJ2-7	TGTGCCAGCAGTCCATTTGCCGAGACAGGGTACTACGAGCAGTACTTC	CASSPFAETGYYEQYF
TRBD1	TRBV3-1/TRBV3-2	-	TRBJ1-3	TGTGCCAGCAGCCCCCTCGACAGGGGGCTAGGAAACACCATATATTTT	CASSPLDRGLGNTIYF
-	TRBV7-6	-	TRBJ2-5	TGTGCCAGCAGCTTAGTAGAAGAGACCCAGTACTTC	CASSLVEETQYF
TRBD1	TRBV19	-	TRBJ1-5	TGTGCCAGTAGTTTCCGGGGGGACAGGGGTATGGGGCCCCAGCATTTT	CASSFRGDRGMGPQHF
-	TRBV7-2	few	TRBJ2-5	TGTGCCAGCAGGCCTGGTGGGCCTGGGGAGACCCAGTACTTC	CASRPGGPGETQYF
TRBD2	TRBV2	-	TRBJ2-1	TGTGCCAGCAGAACCTTAGCGGGAGAACGAAATGAGCAGTTCTTC	CASRTLAGERNEQFF
-	TRBV11-2	-	TRBJ2-1	TGTGCCAGCAGCTACCAAGCGGCCGCCTACAATGAGCAGTTCTTC	CASSYQAAAYNEQFF
TRBD2	TRBV29-1	-	TRBJ2-1	TGCAGCGTTGGAATAGCGGGAGGAGACAATGAGCAGTTCTTC	CSVGIAGGDNEQFF
TRBD2	TRBV11-1	-	TRBJ2-7	TGTGCCAGCAGCCAATTAGCGGGAGGTTACTCCTACGAGCAGTACTTC	CASSQLAGGYSYEQYF
TRBD1	TRBV7-2	-	TRBJ2-3	TGTGCCAGCAGCTCAGGACAGGTGTACACAGATACGCAGTATTTT	CASSSGQVYTDTQYF
-	TRBV29-1	-	TRBJ1-4	TGCAGCGTTACCACGACAGGCGGTTCGCGAGAAAAACTGTTTTTT	CSVTTTGGSREKLFF
TRBD2	TRBV19	-	TRBJ2-2	TGTGCCAGTAGTGCGACCCCGCGGGGGGAGGGGGAGCTGTTTTTT	CASSATPRGEGELFF
TRBD1	TRBV4-1	-	TRBJ2-1	TGCGCCAGCAGCGATTACAGGGGTCACCCCTACAATGAGCAGTTCTTC	CASSDYRGHPYNEQFF
TRBD2	TRBV3-1/TRBV3-2	-	TRBJ2-1	TGTGCCAGCAGCCGTTCGGGACTAGCGAGAATCAATGAGCAGTTCTTC	CASSRSGLARINEQFF
-	TRBV19	-	TRBJ2-1	TGTGCCAGTAACAAGGCCCCCGGGCCCCTAGCGTGGAACAATGAGCAGTTCTTC	CASNKAPGPLAWNNEQFF
TRBD1	TRBV19	-	TRBJ2-1	TGTGCCAGTAGTAGGACAGGTTACAATGAGCAGTTCTTC	CASSRTGYNEQFF
TRBD1	TRBV5-5	-	TRBJ2-5	TGTGCCAGCAGCTCGGACAGGGGCCAAGAGACCCAGTACTTC	CASSSDRGQETQYF
TRBD1	TRBV5-1	-	TRBJ1-1	TGCGCCAGCAGCTTGCAACCGACAGGGGGCTTTGGGGACACTGAAGCTTTCTTT	CASSLQPTGGFGDTEAFF
-	TRBV4-1	-	TRBJ2-1	TGCGCCAGCAGCCAAGACGGACTGGCCAACCTCTACAATGAGCAGTTCTTC	CASSQDGLANLYNEQFF